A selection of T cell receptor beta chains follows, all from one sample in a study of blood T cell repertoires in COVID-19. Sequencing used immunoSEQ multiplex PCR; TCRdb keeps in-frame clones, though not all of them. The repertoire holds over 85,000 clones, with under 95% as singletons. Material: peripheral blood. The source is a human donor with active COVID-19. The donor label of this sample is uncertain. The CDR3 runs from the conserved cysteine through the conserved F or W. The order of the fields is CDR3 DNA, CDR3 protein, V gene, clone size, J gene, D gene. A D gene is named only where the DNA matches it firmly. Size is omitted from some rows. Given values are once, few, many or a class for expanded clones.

TGTGCCAGCGGACCACAGGGATACACTGAAGCTTTCTTT CASGPQGYTEAFF TRBV12-3/TRBV12-4 - TRBJ1-1 -
TGCGCCAGCAGCTTGAACGAGGGGGTCAAAAATTCACCCCTCCACTTT CASSLNEGVKNSPLHF TRBV5-1 - TRBJ1-6 -
TGCGCCAGCAGGGGGGCTAGCACAGATACGCAGTATTTT CASRGASTDTQYF TRBV10-2 - TRBJ2-3 -
TGTGCCAGCAAAAAAGACAGGGGTTTGGGCAATGAGCAGTTCTTC CASKKDRGLGNEQFF TRBV19 - TRBJ2-1 TRBD1
TGTGCCAGCAGGTGGACAGGCGATCCTAACTATGGCTACACCTTC CASRWTGDPNYGYTF TRBV7-9 - TRBJ1-2 TRBD1
TGTGCCAGCAGTTACGTGCGGGCAGGAGGAAACACCATATATTTT CASSYVRAGGNTIYF TRBV6-5 - TRBJ1-3 -
TGTGCCAGCAGCCAAGACCTGCCTAGCGGGGGGGTCACAGATACGCAGTATTTT CASSQDLPSGGVTDTQYF TRBV4-2 once TRBJ2-3 TRBD2
TGCGCCAGCAGTGATGGAGCCGCAGATACGCAGTATTTT CASSDGAADTQYF TRBV10-1 - TRBJ2-3 -
TGTGCCAGTAGTTTGCCTTCCGGGACAGGGTACGGCTACACCTTC CASSLPSGTGYGYTF TRBV19 - TRBJ1-2 TRBD1
TGTGCCAGCAGCCTCAGGGGGATTCAAAGCTCTGGAAACACCATATATTTT CASSLRGIQSSGNTIYF TRBV13 - TRBJ1-3 TRBD1
TGTGCCAGCACTGTCTCGAACACCGGGGAGCTGTTTTTT CASTVSNTGELFF TRBV7-9 - TRBJ2-2 -
TGCAGCGTTGGGCTAGGGGGGGGACTCGCCGGGGAGCTGTTTTTT CSVGLGGGLAGELFF TRBV29-1 once TRBJ2-2 -
TGTGCCAGCAGTCAGACAGGGGGCTACGAGCAGTACTTC CASSQTGGYEQYF TRBV5-4 once TRBJ2-7 TRBD1
TGTGCCAGCAGCCCCCGGGACTCCCCTTTAGGCTACACCTTC CASSPRDSPLGYTF TRBV7-8 - TRBJ1-2 -
TGTGCCAGCAGTGAGTTGACTCAAACCAATGAGCAGTTCTTC CASSELTQTNEQFF TRBV2 - TRBJ2-1 -
TGTGCCAGTAGCCGGACTAGCGGGGGGGAAGAGCAGTTCTTC CASSRTSGGEEQFF TRBV19 once TRBJ2-1 TRBD2
TGTGCCAGCAGCCGAAGAGTAGCTAGCGGGTACCAAGAGACCCAGTACTTC CASSRRVASGYQETQYF TRBV7-8 - TRBJ2-5 TRBD2
TGTGCCAGCAGTCCCTATCGACCAGGGGGGAATGAGCAGTTCTTC CASSPYRPGGNEQFF TRBV27 - TRBJ2-1 -
TGTGCCAGCAGCCAAGATACGGGGGGTGGAAGGGTGCAGTACTTC CASSQDTGGGRVQYF TRBV3-1/TRBV3-2 - TRBJ2-7 TRBD2
TGCGCCAGCAGCTTGGGGGCGGGGGCAGAGACCCAGTACTTC CASSLGAGAETQYF TRBV5-1 - TRBJ2-5 -
TGTGCCAGCAGTTACCCCGAGGTGCTGATCTACGAGCAGTACTTC CASSYPEVLIYEQYF TRBV6-2/TRBV6-3 - TRBJ2-7 -
TGTGCCAGCAGGCCCGGGTTGGGGGGTGAGCAGTTCTTC CASRPGLGGEQFF TRBV7-9 - TRBJ2-1 -
TGTGCCAGCAGCCTGGCAGGGGTGCACCTCCACTTT CASSLAGVHLHF TRBV3-1/TRBV3-2 - TRBJ1-6 -
TGTGCCAGCAGTTATCCTCGGGGAGGTAGCAATCAGCCCCAGCATTTT CASSYPRGGSNQPQHF TRBV6-2/TRBV6-3 - TRBJ1-5 -
TGCGCCAGCAGCCCCGGACAGGGGTTCACCGGGGAGCTGTTTTTT CASSPGQGFTGELFF TRBV5-1 - TRBJ2-2 TRBD1
TGTGCCAGCAGCTTAACTACAGATACGCAGTATTTT CASSLTTDTQYF TRBV11-1 - TRBJ2-3 -
TGTGCCAGTAGCACGGCCGGGACACCCTACGAGCAGTACTTC CASSTAGTPYEQYF TRBV19 - TRBJ2-7 -
TGTGCCAGCAGCCGCCCCCAGGGGGTCTACGAGCAGTACTTC CASSRPQGVYEQYF TRBV6-2/TRBV6-3 - TRBJ2-7 TRBD1
TGTGCCAGCGCCCGGACTAATGAAAAACTGTTTTTT CASARTNEKLFF TRBV3-1/TRBV3-2 - TRBJ1-4 -
TGCGCCAGCAGCCCGGGACTAGCGGGGGGTTTCACCGGGGAGCTGTTTTTT CASSPGLAGGFTGELFF TRBV5-1 - TRBJ2-2 TRBD2
TGTGCCACCAGCAGAGATCGACCTAGCGGGGGAGTGGAGACCCAGTACTTC CATSRDRPSGGVETQYF TRBV15 once TRBJ2-5 TRBD2
TGTGCCAGCAGTTACTCGACCGGGGACTACGAGCAGTACTTC CASSYSTGDYEQYF TRBV6-2/TRBV6-3 - TRBJ2-7 -
TGTGCCAGCAGTATACAGGGGTACAATGAGCAGTTCTTC CASSIQGYNEQFF TRBV6-2/TRBV6-3 - TRBJ2-1 TRBD1
TGTGCCAGCAGCTCTCCGGGACACTCTGGAAACACCATATATTTT CASSSPGHSGNTIYF TRBV7-9 - TRBJ1-3 -
TGTGCCAGCAGCACCGACACGCGGGGGGGCCAAAACGAGCAGTACTTC CASSTDTRGGQNEQYF TRBV2 - TRBJ2-7 TRBD2
TGCGCCAGCAGCCGAGAGGGTGGTCTTGAAGCTTTCTTT CASSREGGLEAFF TRBV5-1 - TRBJ1-1 -
TGTGCCAGCAGCTTAACAGGAGTGGCGGGGAACCCAGATACGCAGTATTTT CASSLTGVAGNPDTQYF TRBV7-3 once TRBJ2-3 -
TGTGCCAGCAAGGCAGGCTCAACTAATGAAAAACTGTTTTTT CASKAGSTNEKLFF TRBV6-5 - TRBJ1-4 -
TGTGCCACCAGCAGGGAGCCGACAGGGTCCTATGGCTACACCTTC CATSREPTGSYGYTF TRBV15 - TRBJ1-2 TRBD1
TGTGCCAGCAGGCGCAACAGGTTCCTCTCCTACGAGCAGTACTTC CASRRNRFLSYEQYF TRBV7-2 - TRBJ2-7 -
TGTGCCAGCTTCCCGACACTGGGGGCGGGTGGCTACACCTTC CASFPTLGAGGYTF TRBV6-6 - TRBJ1-2 -
TGCGCCAGCAGTCCAGCCCTAGCGGGGGGAGCAGATACGCAGTATTTT CASSPALAGGADTQYF TRBV10-2 few TRBJ2-3 TRBD2